A selection of T cell receptor beta chains follows, all from one sample in a study of blood T cell repertoires in COVID-19. Sequencing was performed with immunoSEQ multiplex PCR; in TCRdb, only in-frame clones are kept and a portion is missing. The table records around 180,000 clones, roughly 88% of them present only once. The sample taken for sequencing was peripheral blood. The receptors were gathered from a woman over 75 with acute or convalescent COVID-19. Each CDR3 is given with its conserved first and last residue. A D gene is named only where the DNA matches it firmly. Size is stated for part of the rows, as once, few or many counts, or as a class when the clone is expanded.

D | J | size | V | DNA | CDR3
TRBD2 | TRBJ2-3 | . | TRBV7-2 | TGTGCCAGCAGCTTAGCGGGACTAGGACCGGGGGTAGATACGCAGTATTTT | CASSLAGLGPGVDTQYF
. | TRBJ2-3 | . | TRBV7-9 | TGTGCCAGCAGCTTAGGCGGTACGCAGTATTTT | CASSLGGTQYF
TRBD1 | TRBJ2-7 | . | TRBV6-6 | TGTGCCAGCAGTCGGGGACAGGGTGAATACGAGCAGTACTTC | CASSRGQGEYEQYF
TRBD1 | TRBJ1-2 | . | TRBV10-3 | TGTGCCATCAGGGGGACAGGGGGCGCCAACTATGGCTACACCTTC | CAIRGTGGANYGYTF
TRBD1 | TRBJ1-1 | . | TRBV5-1 | TGCGCCAGCAGCTTCCGGACAGGGGGCACTGAAGCTTTCTTT | CASSFRTGGTEAFF
TRBD1 | TRBJ1-2 | few | TRBV18 | TGTGCCAGCTCACCAGGCGCCGGGACAGCATCCTATGGCTACACCTTC | CASSPGAGTASYGYTF
. | TRBJ1-1 | . | TRBV18 | TGTGCCAGCTCACCGACAGGAGACAACACTGAAGCTTTCTTT | CASSPTGDNTEAFF
TRBD1 | TRBJ1-3 | . | TRBV25-1 | TGTGCCAGCAGTGATTGGCCAGGGGGAGGAAACACCATATATTTT | CASSDWPGGGNTIYF
TRBD2 | TRBJ2-1 | . | TRBV2 | TGTGCCAGCAGCGGGGGGGCCCGCAATGAGCAGTTCTTC | CASSGGARNEQFF
TRBD2 | TRBJ2-2 | once | TRBV7-3 | TGTGCCAGCAGCCGGACTAGCGAGAACACCGGGGAGCTGTTTTTT | CASSRTSENTGELFF
. | TRBJ2-5 | . | TRBV4-1 | TGCGCCAGCAGCCAAGGGACTTCCCAAGAGACCCAGTACTTC | CASSQGTSQETQYF
. | TRBJ2-2 | . | TRBV24-1 | TGTGCCACCAGTGACCCGACAGGAGGGGAGCTGTTTTTT | CATSDPTGGELFF
TRBD2 | TRBJ2-3 | . | TRBV7-9 | TGTGCCAGCAGATCCCGGGGGGGCGGCACAGATACGCAGTATTTT | CASRSRGGGTDTQYF
. | TRBJ1-3 | . | TRBV24-1 | TGTGCCACCAGGGCAGGGCCTGATGGAAACACCATATATTTT | CATRAGPDGNTIYF
. | TRBJ2-7 | once | TRBV5-1 | TGCGCCAGCGCCCGGAGTGGCAGAACGGACGAGCAGTACTTC | CASARSGRTDEQYF
TRBD2 | TRBJ2-7 | few | TRBV27 | TGTGCCAGCAAGCTAGCGGGAGAAATCTACGAGCAGTACTTC | CASKLAGEIYEQYF
TRBD2 | TRBJ2-7 | . | TRBV12-3/TRBV12-4 | TGTGCCAGCAGATCTAGCGGGACCTACGAGCAGTACTTC | CASRSSGTYEQYF
. | TRBJ1-3 | . | TRBV5-1 | TGCGCCAGCAGCCCCCTGGACAGCTCTGGAAACACCATATATTTT | CASSPLDSSGNTIYF
. | TRBJ1-1 | . | TRBV6-6 | TGTGCCAGCAGTATTTACCAGTACACTGAAGCTTTCTTT | CASSIYQYTEAFF
TRBD1 | TRBJ1-2 | . | TRBV3-1/TRBV3-2 | TGTGCCAGCAGCCAAACAGGGGGCCGGTCTGGCTACACCTTC | CASSQTGGRSGYTF
. | TRBJ2-5 | . | TRBV30 | TGTGCCTGGAGTGGACAAAGTGCAGAGACCCAGTACTTC | CAWSGQSAETQYF
TRBD1 | TRBJ1-1 | . | TRBV6-5 | TGTGCCAGCAGCTCACGGACGGACAGGGTCACTGAAGCTTTCTTT | CASSSRTDRVTEAFF
. | TRBJ1-3 | . | TRBV3-1/TRBV3-2 | TGTGCCAGCAGCCAAGATTTAGGCCCCGGGGGAAACACCATATATTTT | CASSQDLGPGGNTIYF
. | TRBJ2-4 | . | TRBV4-3 | TGCGCCAGCAGCCAAGGGCGGAAACTAGCCAAAAACATTCAGTACTTC | CASSQGRKLAKNIQYF
. | TRBJ1-2 | . | TRBV5-6 | TGTGCCAGCAGCTTTCCGTCTTCGGGCTACACCTTC | CASSFPSSGYTF
. | TRBJ1-2 | . | TRBV6-5 | TGTGCCAGCAGTAGAGCCAACACAGGGAACTATGGCTACACCTTC | CASSRANTGNYGYTF
. | TRBJ1-5 | . | TRBV4-1 | TGCGCCAGCAGCCAAGAAGGTAGGGGAAGCAATCAGCCCCAGCATTTT | CASSQEGRGSNQPQHF
. | TRBJ2-7 | . | TRBV12-5 | TGTGCTAGTGGTACCGCCACAGGGTTCTACGAGCAGTACTTC | CASGTATGFYEQYF
TRBD1 | TRBJ1-2 | . | TRBV6-1 | TGTGCCAGCAGTGAAATAGACAGGGCCAATGGCTACACCTTC | CASSEIDRANGYTF
. | TRBJ1-1 | . | TRBV3-1/TRBV3-2 | TGTGCCAGCAGCCAGCGACAAGTGAAGCTTTTCTTT | CASSQRQVKLFF
TRBD1 | TRBJ2-2 | . | TRBV2 | TGTGCCACCGGGACAGGGACTGCCACCGGGGAGCTGTTTTTT | CATGTGTATGELFF
TRBD2 | TRBJ2-3 | . | TRBV2 | TGTGCCAGCAGTGAAGCCTTCCAACGCGGGGGGGGTGATACGCAGTATTTT | CASSEAFQRGGGDTQYF
. | TRBJ1-1 | . | TRBV19 | TGTGCCAGTAGTCTCTTCCGGTCGGGGAAGTCTCTCATGAACACTGAAGCTTTCTTT | CASSLFRSGKSLMNTEAFF
. | TRBJ2-7 | . | TRBV5-6 | TGTGCCAGCACCTTGGGTTTAGGCGGGGTAGTTTACGAGCAGTACTTC | CASTLGLGGVVYEQYF
. | TRBJ1-5 | . | TRBV4-1 | TGCGCCAGCAGCCAAGACCCCGGGCAGCCCCAGCATTTT | CASSQDPGQPQHF
TRBD2 | TRBJ2-1 | . | TRBV18 | TGTGCCAGCTCACCACTCCGGCTAGCGGGGGCAAGCTCCTACAATGAGCAGTTCTTC | CASSPLRLAGASSYNEQFF
TRBD1 | TRBJ2-2 | . | TRBV6-5 | TGTGCCAGCAGCCCCGGGACAGCGCGCACCGGGGAGCTGTTTTTT | CASSPGTARTGELFF